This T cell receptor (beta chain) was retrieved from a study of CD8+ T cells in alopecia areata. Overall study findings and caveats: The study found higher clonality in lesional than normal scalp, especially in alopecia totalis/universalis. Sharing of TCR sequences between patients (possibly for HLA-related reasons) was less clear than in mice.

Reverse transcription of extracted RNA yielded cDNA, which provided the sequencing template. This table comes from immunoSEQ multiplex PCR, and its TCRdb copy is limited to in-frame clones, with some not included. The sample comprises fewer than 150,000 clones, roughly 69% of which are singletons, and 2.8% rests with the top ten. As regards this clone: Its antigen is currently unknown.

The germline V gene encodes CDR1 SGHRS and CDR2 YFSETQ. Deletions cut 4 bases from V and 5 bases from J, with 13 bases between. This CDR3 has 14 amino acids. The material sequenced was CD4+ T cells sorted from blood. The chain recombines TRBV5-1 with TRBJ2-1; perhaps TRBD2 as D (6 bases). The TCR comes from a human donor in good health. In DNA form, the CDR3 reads TGCGCCAGCAGCCTCACGGCGGGGAACAATGAGCAGTTCTTC. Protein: CASSLTAGNNEQFF.